This TCR beta chain is from a study of tumor-infiltrating lymphocytes in primary liver carcinoma. Study details: Patients, male and female, were 30 to 69 years old. The study's findings and limits: Only about 7-24% of top clones were detected in all five tumor regions.

Making TCR beta cDNA involved roughly 500 ng total RNA and a constant-region primer. ARM-PCR, slightly modified, supplied the TCR beta libraries through three nested multiplex PCR rounds. Each of the first two PCR rounds ran around 10 cycles with TRBV1-TRBV30 forward and C-beta reverse primers. A single record per CDR3 protein comes from TCRdb applying MiXCR to the multiplex PCR reads. Of roughly 25,000 distinct CDR3 sequences listed, 78% are singletons. Joint extraction of RNA and DNA used roughly 19-33 mg of bulk tissue that was unsorted. Every tumor yielded five separate sampled regions. The CDR3 sequence is 13 residues long. Germline CDR1 and CDR2: SGHAT and FQNNGV. With regard to this clonotype: What it binds is unknown. The junction departs from the called germline gene at one end, perhaps through a read error.

The sample was liver tumor tissue from sampling region 3. The subset is: tumor region T3, left-lateral pole. The TCR originated in a man between 35 and 55 years old with primary liver carcinoma and hepatitis B virus infection. This chain joins TRBV11-2 and TRBJ1-1; D ambiguous. The CDR3 nucleotides read TGTCCCAGCAGCTTAGTAGACCACACTGAAGCTTTCTTT. It codes for CPSSLVDHTEAFF.